This is a list of T cell receptor beta chains from one sample in a study of human T cells and chemical hapten exposure. TCRdb ran MiXCR on the RACE reads and lists one entry per CDR3 protein. The table includes roughly 130,000 distinct CDR3 sequences, approximately 9.1% detected once. Specimen: whole blood. These receptor sequences come from a male donor in good health. Some clones in this sample may be carry-over from other donors' samples. The CDR3 runs from the conserved cysteine through the conserved F or W. D genes are given only for firm matches. Rows give clone size only sometimes, using once, few, many, or a class for an expanded clone.

j_gene,v_gene,abundance,d_gene,CDR3nt,CDR3aa
TRBJ1-4,TRBV12-3/TRBV12-4,NA,NA,TGTGCCAGCAGCCGCCCCAGGGGTGAGGGTGAAAAACTGTTTTTT,CASSRPRGEGEKLFF
TRBJ2-2,TRBV12-5,many,NA,TGTGCTAGTGGTTCTGTGAACACCGGGGAGCTGTTTTTT,CASGSVNTGELFF
TRBJ1-5,TRBV12-3/TRBV12-4,NA,NA,TGTGCCAGCAGCCTTACAGTGGATCAGCCCCAGCATTTT,CASSLTVDQPQHF
TRBJ2-7,TRBV20-1,NA,NA,TGCAGTGCTAGAGAAGTAGGACAGTCCTACGAGCAGTACTTC,CSAREVGQSYEQYF
TRBJ2-1,TRBV13,many,TRBD2,TGTGCCAGCAGCTCGACTAGCGGGGCGGTGAATGAGCAGTTCTTC,CASSSTSGAVNEQFF
TRBJ1-3,TRBV12-3/TRBV12-4,NA,NA,TGTGCCAGCAGTTTTGCGGGGGGACGCCGGAACACCATATATTTT,CASSFAGGRRNTIYF
TRBJ2-3,TRBV30,many,TRBD2,TGTGCCTGGAGTAAGCGGGAGGAAAGAGATACGCAGTATTTT,CAWSKREERDTQYF
TRBJ2-5,TRBV27,few,NA,TGTGCCAGCAGTCCCGGGACCTCCTTCGGGACCCAGTACTTC,CASSPGTSFGTQYF
TRBJ2-7,TRBV19,NA,NA,TGTGCCAGTAGGGGCCGGTTCTACGAGCAGTACTTC,CASRGRFYEQYF
TRBJ2-2,TRBV18,many,NA,TGTGCCAGCTCACCAGGGACATACACCGGGGAGCTGTTTTTT,CASSPGTYTGELFF
TRBJ2-1,TRBV12-3/TRBV12-4,few,TRBD2,TGTGCCAGCAGTCCCTTAGGCCTCGGACTAGCGGGAGCAAAGGAGCAGTTCTTC,CASSPLGLGLAGAKEQFF
TRBJ1-5,TRBV2,NA,NA,TGTGCCAGCAGTGAAGTGCCAACAGGGATTCAGCCCCAGCATTTT,CASSEVPTGIQPQHF
TRBJ2-2,TRBV2,NA,NA,TGTGCCAGCAGCCCGGAGGGGAGGACCGGGGAGCTGTTTTTT,CASSPEGRTGELFF
TRBJ2-7,TRBV2,few,NA,TGTGCCAGCATTAGGGGAACAGTTCTATACTCCTACGAGCAGTACTTC,CASIRGTVLYSYEQYF
TRBJ2-3,TRBV6-5,NA,NA,TGTGCCAGCAGTAAACCCTTCGGGTCCACCACAGATACGCAGTATTTT,CASSKPFGSTTDTQYF
TRBJ2-7,TRBV29-1,NA,NA,TGCAGCGTTAGGGGTGGAGCGACCTACGAGCAGTACTTC,CSVRGGATYEQYF
TRBJ2-7,TRBV20-1,NA,TRBD1,TGCAGTGCTAGAGAACCGACAGGGCCCGAGCAGTACTTC,CSAREPTGPEQYF
TRBJ1-2,TRBV25-1,NA,TRBD1,TGTGCCAGCAGTGAATCGGGAACAGGGGACTATGGCTACACCTTC,CASSESGTGDYGYTF
TRBJ2-5,TRBV13,NA,NA,TGTGCCAGCAGCCCAGCGATGGAAGGGGGAGAGACCCAGTACTTC,CASSPAMEGGETQYF
TRBJ2-5,TRBV3-1,many,NA,TGTGCCAGCAGCCAAGATCCAGGGTTGGAGACCCAGTACTTC,CASSQDPGLETQYF
TRBJ2-5,TRBV3-1,many,NA,TGTGCCAGCAGCCAGGGAGGCAAGGAGACCCAGTACTTC,CASSQGGKETQYF
TRBJ1-3,TRBV20-1,many,NA,TGCAGTGCTAGAGATGGGGGGTCCTCTGGAAACACCATATATTTT,CSARDGGSSGNTIYF
TRBJ1-1,TRBV19,NA,NA,TGTGCCAGTGGAAGGACGGGACTTAGGGCTTTCTTT,CASGRTGLRAFF
TRBJ2-5,TRBV7-9,few,NA,TGTGCCAGCAGCTTAGGAGAGACTAGTGCGTGGGAGACCCAGTACTTC,CASSLGETSAWETQYF
TRBJ1-1,TRBV6-5,few,NA,TGTGCCAGCAGTCGAGACAATGAAGCTTTCTTT,CASSRDNEAFF
TRBJ1-2,TRBV10-3,NA,NA,TGTGCCATCAGTGACTCGACGGACAGACCTAACTATGGCTACACCTTC,CAISDSTDRPNYGYTF
TRBJ2-1,TRBV12-3/TRBV12-4,NA,NA,TGTGCCAGCAGTTCTGGGGACTACAATGAGCAGTTCTTC,CASSSGDYNEQFF
TRBJ2-5,TRBV20-1,many,TRBD1,TGCAGTGCCGGTCGAGGACAGGGATCTCTTGAGACCCAGTACTTC,CSAGRGQGSLETQYF
TRBJ1-1,TRBV10-3,many,NA,TGTGCCATCATGCCTCCAGAGGACACTGAAGCTTTCTTT,CAIMPPEDTEAFF
TRBJ2-3,TRBV20-1,few,TRBD1,TGCAGTGCTAGCCAGGGGGCTGGGGCAGATACGCAGTATTTT,CSASQGAGADTQYF
TRBJ1-6,TRBV11-2,many,NA,TGTGCCAGCAGCTTAGCGCAACCCCCTTTGCATTCACCCCTCCACTTT,CASSLAQPPLHSPLHF
TRBJ2-1,TRBV6-2/TRBV6-3,NA,NA,TGTGCCAGCAGTTCTCTCGCACGGGCATCCGCTGAGCAGTTCTTC,CASSSLARASAEQFF